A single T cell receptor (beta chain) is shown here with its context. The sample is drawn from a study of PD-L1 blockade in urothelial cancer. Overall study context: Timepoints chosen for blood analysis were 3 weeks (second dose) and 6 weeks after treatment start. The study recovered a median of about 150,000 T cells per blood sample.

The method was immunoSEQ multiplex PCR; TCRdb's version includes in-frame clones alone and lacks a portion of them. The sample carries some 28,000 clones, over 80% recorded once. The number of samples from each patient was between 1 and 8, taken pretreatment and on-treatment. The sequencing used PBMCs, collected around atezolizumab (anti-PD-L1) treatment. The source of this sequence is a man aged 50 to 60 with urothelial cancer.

The CDR3 reads CASSKGWRSGANVLTF. In DNA form, the CDR3 reads TGTGCCAGCAGTAAGGGGTGGAGATCTGGGGCCAACGTCCTGACTTTC. The chain joins TRBV2 to TRBJ2-6; TRBD1 is a possible D gene (5 bases). Trimming left V 5 bases short and J 1 base short, with 12 bases between. The CDR3 extends over 16 amino acids. The V gene's germline CDR1 is SNHLY and CDR2 FYNNEI.